This T cell receptor (beta chain) was obtained from a study of cytomegalovirus exposure and HLA in healthy donors. Points from the study as a whole: In a later analysis, specific HLA alleles were associated with 15,000 to 20,000 TCR beta sequences at a 0.05 false discovery rate.

This clone was seen only a few times. The antigen remains unidentified. The germline CDR1 and CDR2 sequences are MNHEY and SVGAGI. The ends lost 8 bases at V and 6 bases at J; junction bases unmatched: 11. There are 15 residues in the CDR3. PCR primers comprised 60 Vbeta and 13 Jbeta primers. This table comes from immunoSEQ multiplex PCR, and its TCRdb copy is limited to in-frame clones, with some not included. The profile shows some 150,000 clones, about 10% of them singletons. The V and J genes are TRBV6-5 and TRBJ1-5; 9 positions agree with TRBD1. The sequence was obtained from a woman aged 40 to 50 in good health and CMV-seropositive. Sample: PBMCs. CDR3 coding DNA: TGTGCCAGCTCAACCGGGACAGGGAATACTCAGCCCCAGCATTTT. As protein: CASSTGTGNTQPQHF.